Sequencing of this T cell receptor beta chain was carried out in a study of T cells in Graves' hyperthyroidism and ophthalmopathy (dated by TCRdb to about 2019). Looking at the study overall: Peripheral blood was sampled at the time of initial diagnosis, prior to any treatment. TCR V-J signatures able to tell the groups apart were searched for in a discovery cohort of 100 patients, of whom 43 had Graves' ophthalmopathy and around 58 had stable Graves' hyperthyroidism. Whether ophthalmopathy could be predicted prospectively was tested in an independent validation cohort made up of some 20 hyperthyroidism patients plus 17 patients who later progressed to ophthalmopathy. The 100 or so discovery patients were randomly split 7:3 into training and test sets. In six Graves' hyperthyroidism patients, the study also compared T-cell repertoires from thyroid tissue with T-cell repertoires from blood. Following sampling, methimazole starting at 30 mg daily was given to hyperthyroidism patients, and high-dose intravenous methylprednisolone was given to ophthalmopathy patients. The paper reports TCR Vbeta CDR3 sequencing of approximately 140 peripheral blood samples: fewer than 50 ophthalmopathy, under 85 hyperthyroidism and roughly 17 progressor patients.

The paper as a whole reports these results and caveats: Most expanded thyroid clonotypes (frequency above 0.001) were also detected in blood, a finding suggesting that blood repertoires may reflect thyroid immune responses. In validation, the model predicted progression to ophthalmopathy a median of approximately 6.6 months before onset, with over 55% sensitivity and almost 75% specificity. No statistical method was used to fix the sample size in advance, and group allocation was not hidden from the investigators. In cross-validation, a model built on a 13 V-J signature told ophthalmopathy apart from stable hyperthyroidism with less than 90% sensitivity and around 83% specificity, and in testing the same model reached 80%/75%.

Via the germline V gene, CDR1 is SGHVS and CDR2 FQNEAQ. The CDR3 starts with the cysteine, ends with the phenylalanine, and has 17 residues. CDR3 DNA only is kept here, 51 bases in frame from base 1. Trimming leaves V shorter by 5 bases and J shorter by 7 bases, with the junction holding 15 bases beyond the gene matches. The TCR beta CDR3 regions were amplified from the RNA transcripts. The first round of RT-PCR for the TCR CDR3 was performed with the HTBI primer set and the Qiagen OneStep RT-PCR kit. Libraries were constructed in a second round of multiplex PCR, after which size selection and purification were carried out. The libraries were sequenced on an Illumina HiSeq2000 using paired-end 100 bp reads. Per the authors' processing: SOAPnuke was used to process the raw data, with reads discarded if the reads contained adapters or uncalled bases, had a mean Phred below 15, or lacked an exact constant-primer or identifier match. COPE v1.2.5 was used to merge the high-quality paired reads, and each unique nucleotide sequence was defined as a clonotype. MiTCR v1.1 was used to align clonotypes to the IMGT TRBV, TRBD and TRBJ reference segments. Only V-J combinations with frequency above 0.0001, covering approximately 99% of repertoires, were analysed. The TCS score was defined as F50 (clonal expansion) divided by E x V (chaos), with BLOSUM62-based TCRdist calculated between CDR3 peptides within each V-J. Welch's t-statistics and random forest reduced roughly 500 V-J features to 13, which were used in a naive Bayes classifier (R e1071). TCRdb reran the public reads through fastp at Q25 and MiXCR, keeping productive beta chains. Records with the same CDR3 protein are collapsed into one entry carrying the most frequent genes and DNA. The V and J calls were not made by the authors but by TCRdb's processing. In this sample the table shows some 720,000 distinct CDR3 sequences, about 17% of which occur a single time. The leading ten clones occupy 8.4% of the sample.

Many counts were recorded for this clonotype. Which antigen it targets is not known. No per-base quality is available; no much larger clone lies one base away. Stable Graves' hyperthyroidism was defined as the absence of progression to ophthalmopathy over 18 months of follow-up. Hyperthyroidism patients were newly diagnosed, with disease duration under 2 months, and aged 18 to 65 years. Any patient with an uncontrolled infection, another autoimmune disease, pregnancy or lactation was excluded. Diagnoses were established on the basis of clinical symptoms, serum thyroxine and TRAb, thyroid ultrasound, and orbital computed tomography. Ficoll-Paque density gradient centrifugation was used to isolate PBMCs from around 10 ml of fresh peripheral blood. Trizol reagent was used to extract total RNA, and RNA quality was then checked on an Agilent 2100 Bioanalyzer.

The material sequenced was blood. This chain is built from TRBV7-8 and TRBJ2-2; 8 bases in the junction line up with TRBD1. This clonotype was sampled from a man aged 18-30 years with Graves' hyperthyroidism. The DNA sequence is TGTGCCAGCAGCCCCTGGGGCAGGGGGCGCGATGACGGGGAGCTGTTTTTT. Its protein is CASSPWGRGRDDGELFF.